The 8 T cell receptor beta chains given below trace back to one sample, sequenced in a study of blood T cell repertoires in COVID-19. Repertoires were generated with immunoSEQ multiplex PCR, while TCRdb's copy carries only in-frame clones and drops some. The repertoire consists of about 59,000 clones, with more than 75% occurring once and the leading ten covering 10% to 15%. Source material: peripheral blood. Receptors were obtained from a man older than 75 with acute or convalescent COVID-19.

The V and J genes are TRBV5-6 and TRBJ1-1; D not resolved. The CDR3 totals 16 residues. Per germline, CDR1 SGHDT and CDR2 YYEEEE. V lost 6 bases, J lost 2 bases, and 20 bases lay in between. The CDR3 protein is CASTPDLGRENTEAFF. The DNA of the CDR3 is TGTGCCAGCACCCCCGATCTTGGGAGAGAAAACACTGAAGCTTTCTTT.

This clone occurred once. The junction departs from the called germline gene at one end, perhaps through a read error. The chain's CDR3 is CASNLGDRVWDNEQFF. The DNA for the CDR3 is TGCGCCAGCAACTTGGGGGACAGGGTCTGGGACAATGAGCAGTTCTTC. The rearrangement uses TRBV5-1 and TRBJ2-1; 9 bases are shared with TRBD1. This CDR3 has 16 residues. CDR1 and CDR2 (germline): SGHRS, YFSETQ.

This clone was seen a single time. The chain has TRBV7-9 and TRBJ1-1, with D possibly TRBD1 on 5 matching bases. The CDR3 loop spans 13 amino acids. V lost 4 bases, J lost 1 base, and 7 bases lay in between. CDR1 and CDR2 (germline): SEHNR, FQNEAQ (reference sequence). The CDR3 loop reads CASSSQGNTEAFF. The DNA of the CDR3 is TGTGCCAGCAGCTCCCAGGGGAACACTGAAGCTTTCTTT.

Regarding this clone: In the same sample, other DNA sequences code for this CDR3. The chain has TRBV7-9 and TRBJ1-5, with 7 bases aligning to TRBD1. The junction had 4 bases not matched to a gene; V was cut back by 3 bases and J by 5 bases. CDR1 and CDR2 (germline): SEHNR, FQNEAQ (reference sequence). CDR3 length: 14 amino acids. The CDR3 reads CASSFGTGDQPQHF. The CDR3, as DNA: TGTGCCAGCAGCTTCGGCACAGGGGATCAGCCCCAGCATTTT. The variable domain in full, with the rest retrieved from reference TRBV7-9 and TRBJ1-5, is DTGVSQNPRHKITKRGQNVTFRCDPISEHNRLYWYRQTLGQGPEFLTYFQNEAQLEKSRLLSDRFSAERPKGSFSTLEIQRTEQGDSAMYLCASSFGTGDQPQHFGDGTRLSIL.

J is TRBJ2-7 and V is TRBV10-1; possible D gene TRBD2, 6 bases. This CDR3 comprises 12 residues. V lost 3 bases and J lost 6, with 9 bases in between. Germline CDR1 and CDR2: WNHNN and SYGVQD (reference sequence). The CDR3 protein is CASSDSGAEQYF. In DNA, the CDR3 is TGCGCCAGCAGTGATTCGGGAGCCGAGCAGTACTTC.

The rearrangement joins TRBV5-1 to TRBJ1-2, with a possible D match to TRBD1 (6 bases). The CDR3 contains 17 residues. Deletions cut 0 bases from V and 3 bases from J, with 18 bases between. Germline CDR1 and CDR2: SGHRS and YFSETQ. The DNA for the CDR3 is TGCGCCAGCAGCTTGGTTCCCCAGACAGGAGGTGACTATGGCTACACCTTC. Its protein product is CASSLVPQTGGDYGYTF.

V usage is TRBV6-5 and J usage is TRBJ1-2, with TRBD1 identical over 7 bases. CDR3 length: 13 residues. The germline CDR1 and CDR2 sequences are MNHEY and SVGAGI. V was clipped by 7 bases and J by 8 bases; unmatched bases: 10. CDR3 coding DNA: TGTGCCAGCACCCCTGGACAGGCCCGGGGCTACACCTTC. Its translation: CASTPGQARGYTF.

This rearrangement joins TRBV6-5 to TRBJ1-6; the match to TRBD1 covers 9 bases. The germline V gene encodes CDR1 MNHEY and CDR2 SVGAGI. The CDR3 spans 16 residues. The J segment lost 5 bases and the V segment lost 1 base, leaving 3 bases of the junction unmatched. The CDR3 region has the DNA TGTGCCAGCAGTTACTTGGGACAGGGAGATAATTCACCCCTCCACTTT. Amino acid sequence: CASSYLGQGDNSPLHF.